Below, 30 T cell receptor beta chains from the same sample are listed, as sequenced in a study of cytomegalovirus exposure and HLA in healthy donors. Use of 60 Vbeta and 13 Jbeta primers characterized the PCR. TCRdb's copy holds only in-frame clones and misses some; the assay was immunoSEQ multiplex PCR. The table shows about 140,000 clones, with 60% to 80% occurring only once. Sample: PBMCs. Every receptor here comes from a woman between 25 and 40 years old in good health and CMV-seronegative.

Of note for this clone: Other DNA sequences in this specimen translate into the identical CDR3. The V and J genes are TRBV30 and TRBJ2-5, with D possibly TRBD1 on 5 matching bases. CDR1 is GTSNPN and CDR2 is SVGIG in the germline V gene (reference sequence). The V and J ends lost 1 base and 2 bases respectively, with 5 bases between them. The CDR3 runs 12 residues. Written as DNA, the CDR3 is TGTGCCTGGAGTGCAGGGCAAGAGACCCAGTACTTC. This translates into CAWSAGQETQYF.

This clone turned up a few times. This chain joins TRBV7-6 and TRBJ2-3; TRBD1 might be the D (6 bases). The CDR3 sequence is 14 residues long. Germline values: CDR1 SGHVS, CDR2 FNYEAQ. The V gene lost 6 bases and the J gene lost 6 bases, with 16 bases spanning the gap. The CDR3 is CASSQSLQGDTQYF. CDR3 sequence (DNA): TGTGCCAGCAGTCAGAGCCTACAGGGCGATACGCAGTATTTT.

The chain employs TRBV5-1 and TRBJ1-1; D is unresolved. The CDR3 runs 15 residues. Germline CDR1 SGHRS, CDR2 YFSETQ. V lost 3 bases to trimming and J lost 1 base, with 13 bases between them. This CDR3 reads CASSWRASGNTEAFF. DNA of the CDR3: TGCGCCAGCAGCTGGAGGGCCTCCGGGAACACTGAAGCTTTCTTT.

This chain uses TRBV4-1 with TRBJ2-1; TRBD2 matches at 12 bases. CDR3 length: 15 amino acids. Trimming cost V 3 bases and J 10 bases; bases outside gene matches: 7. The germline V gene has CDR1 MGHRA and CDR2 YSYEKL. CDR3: CASSQGTSGLGEQFF. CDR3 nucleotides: TGCGCCAGCAGCCAGGGGACTAGCGGGTTAGGGGAGCAGTTCTTC.

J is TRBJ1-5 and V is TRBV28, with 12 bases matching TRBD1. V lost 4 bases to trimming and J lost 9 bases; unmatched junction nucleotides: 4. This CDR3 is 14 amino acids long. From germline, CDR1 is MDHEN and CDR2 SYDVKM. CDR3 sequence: CASSWDRGRPPQHF. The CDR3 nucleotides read TGTGCCAGCAGTTGGGACAGGGGGCGGCCGCCCCAGCATTTT.

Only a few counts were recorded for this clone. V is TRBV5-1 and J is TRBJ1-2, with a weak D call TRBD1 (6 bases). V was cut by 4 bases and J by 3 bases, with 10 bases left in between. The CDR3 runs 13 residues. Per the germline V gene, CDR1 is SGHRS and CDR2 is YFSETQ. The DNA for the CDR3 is TGCGCCAGCAGCAGGGGGGGGGACTATGGCTACACCTTC. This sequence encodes CASSRGGDYGYTF.

In DNA form, the CDR3 reads TGTGCCAGCAGTCCTCGACTAGCGGGAGGGTACAATGAGCAGTTCTTC. This gives the protein CASSPRLAGGYNEQFF. The V and J genes are TRBV6-4 and TRBJ2-1; TRBD2 agrees at 14 bases. This CDR3 has 16 residues. Per germline, CDR1 MRHNA and CDR2 SNTAGT. J lost 4 bases, V lost 5 bases, and 4 bases had no gene match.

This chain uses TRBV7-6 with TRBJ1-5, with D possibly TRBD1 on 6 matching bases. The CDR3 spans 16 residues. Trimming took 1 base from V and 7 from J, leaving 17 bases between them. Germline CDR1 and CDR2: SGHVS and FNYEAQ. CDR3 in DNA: TGTGCCAGCAGCTTAGGAGCTACGACAGGCGAACAGCCCCAGCATTTT. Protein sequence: CASSLGATTGEQPQHF.

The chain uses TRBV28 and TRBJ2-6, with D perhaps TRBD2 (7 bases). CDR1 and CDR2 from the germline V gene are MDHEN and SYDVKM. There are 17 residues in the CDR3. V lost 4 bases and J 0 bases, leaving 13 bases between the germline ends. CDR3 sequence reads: CASSSLGGASGANVLTF. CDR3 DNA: TGTGCCAGCAGTTCACTTGGGGGGGCCTCTGGGGCCAACGTCCTGACTTTC.

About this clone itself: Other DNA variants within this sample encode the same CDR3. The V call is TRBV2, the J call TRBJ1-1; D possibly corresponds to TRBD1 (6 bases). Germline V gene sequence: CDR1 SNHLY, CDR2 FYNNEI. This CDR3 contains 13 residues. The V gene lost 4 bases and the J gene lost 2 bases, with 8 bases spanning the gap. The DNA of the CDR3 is TGTGCCAGCAGTGGGACAGCAAACACTGAAGCTTTCTTT. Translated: CASSGTANTEAFF.

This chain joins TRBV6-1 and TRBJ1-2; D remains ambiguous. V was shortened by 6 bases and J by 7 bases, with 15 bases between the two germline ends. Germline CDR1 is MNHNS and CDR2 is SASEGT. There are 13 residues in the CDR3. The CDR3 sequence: CASSVRRRGGYTF. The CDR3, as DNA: TGTGCCAGCAGCGTTCGGAGGCGGGGTGGCTACACCTTC.

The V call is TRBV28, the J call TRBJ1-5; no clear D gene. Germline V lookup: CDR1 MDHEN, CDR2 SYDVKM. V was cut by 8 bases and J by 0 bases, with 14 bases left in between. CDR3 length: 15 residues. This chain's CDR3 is CASWPGGTSNQPQHF. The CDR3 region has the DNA TGTGCCAGCTGGCCGGGAGGTACTAGCAATCAGCCCCAGCATTTT.

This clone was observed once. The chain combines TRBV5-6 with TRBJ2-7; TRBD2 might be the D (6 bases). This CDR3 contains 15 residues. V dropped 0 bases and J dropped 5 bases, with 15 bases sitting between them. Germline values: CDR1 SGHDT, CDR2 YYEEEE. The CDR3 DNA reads TGTGCCAGCAGCTTGGTCTCTGCCGGGGGAGACGAGCAGTACGTC. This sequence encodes CASSLVSAGGDEQYV.

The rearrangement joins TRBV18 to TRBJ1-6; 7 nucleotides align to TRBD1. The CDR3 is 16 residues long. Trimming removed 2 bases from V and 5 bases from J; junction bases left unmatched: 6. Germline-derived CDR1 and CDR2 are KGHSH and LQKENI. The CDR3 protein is CASSPTLDRDNSPLHF. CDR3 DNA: TGTGCCAGCTCACCAACGCTTGACAGGGATAATTCACCCCTCCACTTT.

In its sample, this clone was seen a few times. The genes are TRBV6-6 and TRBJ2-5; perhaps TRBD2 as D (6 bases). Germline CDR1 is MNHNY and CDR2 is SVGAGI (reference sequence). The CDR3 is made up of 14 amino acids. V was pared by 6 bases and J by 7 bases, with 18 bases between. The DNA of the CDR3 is TGTGCCAGCAGGCGGGACCTCGAACGGGGGACCCAGTACTTC. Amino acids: CASRRDLERGTQYF.

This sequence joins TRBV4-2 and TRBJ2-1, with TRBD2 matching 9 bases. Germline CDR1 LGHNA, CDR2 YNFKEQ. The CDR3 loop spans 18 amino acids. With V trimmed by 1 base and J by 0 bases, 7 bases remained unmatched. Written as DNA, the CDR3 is TGTGCCAGCAGCCAAGTGAATAGCGGGGGAAGCTCCTACAATGAGCAGTTCTTC. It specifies CASSQVNSGGSSYNEQFF.

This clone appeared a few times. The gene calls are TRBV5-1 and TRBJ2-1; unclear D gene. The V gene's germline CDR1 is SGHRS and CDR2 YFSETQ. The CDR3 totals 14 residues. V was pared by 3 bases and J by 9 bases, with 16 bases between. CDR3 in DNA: TGCGCCAGCAGCTCTGGAGACTCCCACGCTGAGCAGTTCTTC. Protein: CASSSGDSHAEQFF. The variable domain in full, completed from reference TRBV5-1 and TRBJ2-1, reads KAGVTQTPRYLIKTRGQQVTLSCSPISGHRSVSWYQQTPGQGLQFLFEYFSETQRNKGNFPGRFSGRQFSNSRSEMNVSTLELGDSALYLCASSSGDSHAEQFFGPGTRLTVL.

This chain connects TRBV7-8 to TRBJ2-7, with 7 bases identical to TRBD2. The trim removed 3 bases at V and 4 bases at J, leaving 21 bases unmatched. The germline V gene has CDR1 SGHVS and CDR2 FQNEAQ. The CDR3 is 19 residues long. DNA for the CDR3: TGTGCCAGCAGCTTGGTCAGGCCCGGGACTACCAATCCCCGTTACGAGCAGTACTTC. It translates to CASSLVRPGTTNPRYEQYF.

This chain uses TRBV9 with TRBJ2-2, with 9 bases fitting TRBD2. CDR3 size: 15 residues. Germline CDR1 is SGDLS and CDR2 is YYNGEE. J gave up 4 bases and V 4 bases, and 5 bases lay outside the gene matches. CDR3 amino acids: CASSKTSGFTGELFF. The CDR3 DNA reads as TGTGCCAGCAGCAAGACTAGCGGTTTCACCGGGGAGCTGTTTTTT.

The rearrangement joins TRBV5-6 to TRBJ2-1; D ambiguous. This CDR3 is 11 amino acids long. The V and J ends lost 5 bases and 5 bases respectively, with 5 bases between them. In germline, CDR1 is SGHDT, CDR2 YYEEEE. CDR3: CASRSDNEQFF. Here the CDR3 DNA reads TGTGCCAGCAGGTCGGACAATGAGCAGTTCTTC.

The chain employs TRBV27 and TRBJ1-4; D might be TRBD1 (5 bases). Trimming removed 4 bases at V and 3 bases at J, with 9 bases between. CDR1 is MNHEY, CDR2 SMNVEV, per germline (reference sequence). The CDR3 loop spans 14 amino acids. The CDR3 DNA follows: TGTGCCAGCAGTTATCAGGGCTCTAATGAAAAACTGTTTTTT. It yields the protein CASSYQGSNEKLFF.

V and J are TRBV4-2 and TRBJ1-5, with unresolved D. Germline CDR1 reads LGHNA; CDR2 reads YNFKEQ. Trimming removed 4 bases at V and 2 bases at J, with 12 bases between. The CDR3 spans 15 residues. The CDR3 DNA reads TGTGCCAGCAGCCCGGGAATATTGGGCAATCAGCCCCAGCATTTT. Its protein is CASSPGILGNQPQHF.

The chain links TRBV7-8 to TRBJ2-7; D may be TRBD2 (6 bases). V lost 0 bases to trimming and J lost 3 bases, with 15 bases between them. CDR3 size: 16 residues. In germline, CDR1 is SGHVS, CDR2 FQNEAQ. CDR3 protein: CASSLAAHWRGYEQYF. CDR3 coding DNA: TGTGCCAGCAGCTTAGCGGCGCACTGGAGGGGCTACGAGCAGTACTTC.

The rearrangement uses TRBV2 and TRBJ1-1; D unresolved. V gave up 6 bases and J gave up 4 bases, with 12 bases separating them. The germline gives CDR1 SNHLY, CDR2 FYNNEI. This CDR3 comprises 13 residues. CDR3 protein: CASRTTHSTEAFF. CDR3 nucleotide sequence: TGTGCCAGCAGAACGACACACTCCACTGAAGCTTTCTTT.

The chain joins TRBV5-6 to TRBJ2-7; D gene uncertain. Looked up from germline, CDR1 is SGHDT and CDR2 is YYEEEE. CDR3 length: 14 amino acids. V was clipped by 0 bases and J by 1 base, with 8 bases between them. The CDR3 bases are TGTGCCAGCAGCTTGGGGGTCGGGTCCTACGAGCAGTACGTC. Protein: CASSLGVGSYEQYV.

The chain's CDR3 is CASAYEETQYF. The CDR3 DNA follows: TGTGCCAGCGCGTACGAAGAGACCCAGTACTTC. This chain uses TRBV19 with TRBJ2-5; no firm D call. V was cut by 9 bases and J by 3 bases, with 8 bases left in between. Per germline, CDR1 LNHDA and CDR2 SQIVND (reference sequence). The CDR3 length is 11 residues. Supplemented by reference TRBV19 and TRBJ2-5, the full variable domain reads DGGITQSPKYLFRKEGQNVTLSCEQNLNHDAMYWYRQDPGQGLRLIYYSQIVNDFQKGDIAEGYSVSREKKESFPLTVTSAQKNPTAFYLCASAYEETQYFGPGTRLLVL.

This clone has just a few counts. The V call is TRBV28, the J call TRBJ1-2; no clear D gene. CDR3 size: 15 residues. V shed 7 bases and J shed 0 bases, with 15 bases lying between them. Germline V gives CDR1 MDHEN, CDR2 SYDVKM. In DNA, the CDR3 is TGTGCCAGCAACTCAGGTGGGGAGGCTAACTATGGCTACACCTTC. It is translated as CASNSGGEANYGYTF.

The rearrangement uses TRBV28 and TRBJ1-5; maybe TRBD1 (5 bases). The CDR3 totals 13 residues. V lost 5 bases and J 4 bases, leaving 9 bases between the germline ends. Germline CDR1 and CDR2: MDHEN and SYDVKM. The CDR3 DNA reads TGTGCCAGCAGTCAGGGACTGAATCAGCCCCAGCATTTT. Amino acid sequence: CASSQGLNQPQHF.

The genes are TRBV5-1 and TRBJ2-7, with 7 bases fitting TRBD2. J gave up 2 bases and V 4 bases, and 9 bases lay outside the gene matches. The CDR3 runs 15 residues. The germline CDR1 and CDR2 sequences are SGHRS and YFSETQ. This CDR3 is CASSPTAGVAYEQYF. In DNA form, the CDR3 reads TGCGCCAGCAGCCCCACGGCGGGGGTGGCCTACGAGCAGTACTTC.

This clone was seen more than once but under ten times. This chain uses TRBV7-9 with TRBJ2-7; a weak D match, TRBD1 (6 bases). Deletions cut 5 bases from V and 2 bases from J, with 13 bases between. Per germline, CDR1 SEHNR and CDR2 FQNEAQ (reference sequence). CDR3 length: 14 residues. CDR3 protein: CASSGDSGAYEQYV. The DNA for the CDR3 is TGTGCCAGCAGCGGAGACTCAGGGGCCTACGAGCAGTACGTC.